A selection of T cell receptor beta chains follows, all from one sample in a study of CD4 T cells in relation to SARS-CoV-2 and coronaviruses. These receptors' antigens are unknown. Sequenced by immunoSEQ multiplex PCR; TCRdb stores in-frame clones only, minus some. The data hold fewer than 14,000 clones, with about 79% observed a single time. What was sequenced was CD4+ T cells from PBMCs, cultured in vitro. All receptors come from a human donor in good health. Both conserved end residues are part of each CDR3. The D gene is left open where the match is weak. For some rows the clone size is stated as once, few or many, or as a class when expanded; others skip it.

abundance	j_gene	v_gene	d_gene	CDR3nt	CDR3aa
-	TRBJ2-6	TRBV6-1	TRBD1	TGTGCCAGCAGTGAAACAGGGGTCGGGGCCAACGTCCTGACTTTC	CASSETGVGANVLTF
-	TRBJ2-1	TRBV5-1	TRBD2	TGCGCCAGCAGCTCGCTAGCGGGAGTAAACAATGAGCAGTTCTTC	CASSSLAGVNNEQFF
-	TRBJ2-3	TRBV4-3	-	TGCGCCAGCAGCCAAGAATCGGGGGGCATGGGGACAGATACGCAGTATTTT	CASSQESGGMGTDTQYF
-	TRBJ1-2	TRBV7-2	TRBD1	TGTGCCAGCAGCTTAGTTGGGACAGGCGGGGGCTACACCTTC	CASSLVGTGGGYTF
-	TRBJ1-3	TRBV7-2	-	TGTGCCAGCAGCCCAGGCCCTGGAAACACCATATATTTT	CASSPGPGNTIYF
-	TRBJ1-3	TRBV1	-	TGCACCAGCACCTCAGGGGAACCAAGCTCTGGAAACACCATATATTTT	CTSTSGEPSSGNTIYF
-	TRBJ2-1	TRBV6-5	-	TGTGCCGGAGGACAGCCCGGAGGCCCGAATGAGCAGTTCTTC	CAGGQPGGPNEQFF
-	TRBJ1-2	TRBV10-3	-	TGTGCCATCAGTGACCCGACAGTGCTTCATGGCTACACCTTC	CAISDPTVLHGYTF
-	TRBJ2-2	TRBV7-9	-	TGTGCCAGCAGTAAAAGAGGTAGCCGCAATGGGGAGCTGTTTTTT	CASSKRGSRNGELFF
-	TRBJ1-4	TRBV4-1	TRBD1	TGCGCCAGCAGGTATACAGGGGAGGAAAAACTGTTTTTT	CASRYTGEEKLFF
-	TRBJ1-2	TRBV18	-	TGTGCCAGCTCACCAGGGACAATTAATAACTATGGCTACACCTTC	CASSPGTINNYGYTF
-	TRBJ2-5	TRBV7-8	-	TGTGCCAGCAGCCCCCTTGGGGGGGCGACAGTCATACAAGAGACCCAGTACTTC	CASSPLGGATVIQETQYF
-	TRBJ1-2	TRBV19	-	TGTGCCAGTAGCGGGATAAGTAATGGCTACACCTTC	CASSGISNGYTF
-	TRBJ2-5	TRBV10-1	-	TGCGCCAGCAGTGAGTCGGAAAGTGGGGAGACCCAGTACTTC	CASSESESGETQYF
-	TRBJ1-5	TRBV10-3	-	TGTGCCATCAGCTCCGGTGCGGAGGCCCAGCATTTT	CAISSGAEAQHF
-	TRBJ2-1	TRBV19	TRBD2	TGTGCCAGCTCCGCGGGAGGCTACAATGAGCAGTTCTTC	CASSAGGYNEQFF
-	TRBJ2-1	TRBV21-1	-	TGTGCCAGCAAGAAGCGGGGGGGTAGGAATGAGCAGTTCTTC	CASKKRGGRNEQFF
-	TRBJ2-1	TRBV27	-	TGTGCCAGCAGTTTTACCCCTCGCGGGACGGAGTACAATGAGCAGTTCTTC	CASSFTPRGTEYNEQFF
few	TRBJ2-7	TRBV2	-	TGTGCCAGCAGTGTATATAGCAGAGCCTACGAGCAGTACTTC	CASSVYSRAYEQYF
-	TRBJ2-6	TRBV19	-	TGTGCCAGTAGTATCTCGGCAGGAAGTGGGGCCAACGTCCTGACTTTC	CASSISAGSGANVLTF
-	TRBJ1-6	TRBV9	TRBD1	TGTGCCAGCAGCCCCCGGACAGGGCCGGATTCACCCCTCCACTTT	CASSPRTGPDSPLHF